Given below is one T cell receptor beta chain in context. Its antigen is unidentified. Germline values: CDR1 SGHTA, CDR2 FQGNSA. The length of the CDR3 is 13 residues. V was trimmed by 0 bases and J by 5 bases, leaving 7 bases between them. MiXCR, applied by TCRdb to the 5' RACE reads, yields one record per CDR3 protein. The sample has more than 120,000 distinct CDR3 sequences, approximately 21% seen once. The data derive from a study of T-cell memory formation after mild COVID-19. On the study more broadly: TCR clusters were mostly confined to one donor each.

General study findings and limits: Clones that shrank (day 15 to 85) were balanced CD4/CD8, whereas later expanders leaned CD4+. SARS-CoV-2 specificity was not confirmed for second-wave clones peaking on day 37. For contracting clones, CD4+ ones sat mainly in CM and EM, CD8+ in EMRA.

The rearrangement joins TRBV7-2 to TRBJ1-2; weak D call: TRBD1 (6 bases). This clonotype was obtained from an adult woman who had mild COVID-19 (a few samples of this study predate the infection). Cell type and time point are not known. The sequenced sample consisted of PBMCs or a T cell subset sorted from them (not recorded which). The CDR3 protein is CASSLAQGYGYTF. DNA of the CDR3: TGTGCCAGCAGCTTAGCGCAGGGGTATGGCTACACCTTC. The whole variable domain, remainder taken from reference TRBV7-2 and TRBJ1-2, is GAGVSQSPSNKVTEKGKDVELRCDPISGHTALYWYRQSLGQGLEFLIYFQGNSAPDKSGLPSDRFSAERTGGSVSTLTIQRTQQEDSAVYLCASSLAQGYGYTFGSGTRLTVV.